This TCR beta chain was captured by sequencing in a study of T cells in Graves' hyperthyroidism and ophthalmopathy. Study outcomes and limitations: Clonotypes that were expanded in thyroid above 0.001 mostly appeared in blood too.

Concerning this clonotype: Its specificity is not known.

Patients aged 18 to 65 with hyperthyroidism were newly diagnosed, with duration under 2 months. Authors of the study amplified TCR beta CDR3 regions from RNA transcripts. Carried out on the TCR CDR3, a first-round RT-PCR used the HTBI primer set. Via MiXCR, TCRdb re-called the multiplex PCR reads, giving one row per CDR3 protein. The table includes hundreds of thousands of distinct CDR3 sequences, 15% detected once. The V and J ends lost 1 base and 4 bases respectively, with 13 bases between them. The CDR3 consists of 16 residues. Germline-derived CDR1 and CDR2 are SGHVS and FQNEAQ. The source of this sequence is a woman aged 25 to 39 with Graves' hyperthyroidism. This rearrangement joins TRBV7-8 to TRBJ1-4; D uncertain. Sequenced material: blood. Here the CDR3 reads CASSLDRRRYNEKLFF. CDR3 in DNA: TGTGCCAGCAGCTTAGATCGCAGGCGGTATAATGAAAAACTGTTTTTT. The full variable domain, in which reference TRBV7-8 and TRBJ1-4 provide the parts outside the CDR3, is GAGVSQSPRYKVAKRGQDVALRCDPISGHVSLFWYQQALGQGPEFLTYFQNEAQLDKSGLPSDRFFAERPEGSVSTLKIQRTQQEDSAVYLCASSLDRRRYNEKLFFGSGTQLSVL.